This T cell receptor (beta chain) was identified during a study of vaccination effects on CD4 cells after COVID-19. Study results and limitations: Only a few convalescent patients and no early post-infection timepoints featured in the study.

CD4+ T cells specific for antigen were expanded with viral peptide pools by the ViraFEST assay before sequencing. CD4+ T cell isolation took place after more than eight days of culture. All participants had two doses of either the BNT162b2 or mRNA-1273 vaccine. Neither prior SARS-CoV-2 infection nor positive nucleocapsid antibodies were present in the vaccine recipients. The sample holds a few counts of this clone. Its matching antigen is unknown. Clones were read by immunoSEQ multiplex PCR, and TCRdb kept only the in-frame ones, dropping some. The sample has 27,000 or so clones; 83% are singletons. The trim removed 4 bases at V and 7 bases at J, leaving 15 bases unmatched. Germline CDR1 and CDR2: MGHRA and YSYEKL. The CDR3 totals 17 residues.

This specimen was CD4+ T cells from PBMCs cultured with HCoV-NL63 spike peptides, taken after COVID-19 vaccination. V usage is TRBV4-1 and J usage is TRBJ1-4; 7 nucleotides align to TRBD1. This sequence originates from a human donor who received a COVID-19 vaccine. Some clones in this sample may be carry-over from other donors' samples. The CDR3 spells CASSPPITGASSEKLFF. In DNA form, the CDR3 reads TGCGCCAGCAGCCCGCCAATTACAGGGGCCTCTTCTGAAAAACTGTTTTTT.